The clone carrying this T cell receptor (beta chain) appeared many times. CDR1 SGHTA and CDR2 FQGNSA come from the germline V gene. V was trimmed by 6 bases and J by 5 bases, leaving 22 bases between them. This CDR3 spans 16 amino acids. The data were taken from a study of T cells in Graves' hyperthyroidism and ophthalmopathy. The TCR beta CDR3 regions underwent amplification using RNA transcripts as the source. During a first-round RT-PCR of the TCR CDR3, the HTBI primer set was used. TCRdb used MiXCR to reprocess the multiplex PCR reads, holding one entry per CDR3 protein. The table has roughly 510,000 distinct CDR3 sequences, less than 25% seen once. Reasons for excluding patients were uncontrolled infection, other autoimmune disease, pregnancy or lactation.

The sequencing sample was made of blood. This TCR came from a man younger than 35 with Graves' hyperthyroidism. V and J are TRBV7-2 and TRBJ2-5; D not resolved. This CDR3 reads CASSLGFRDVGETQYF. CDR3 sequence (DNA): TGTGCCAGCAGTTTGGGCTTTAGAGACGTTGGGGAGACCCAGTACTTC.